This T cell receptor beta chain is from a study of T-cell memory formation after mild COVID-19. Points from the study as a whole: Memory cells collected pre-infection included some clones that later responded, suggesting cross-reactive memory joined. Contracting CD8+ clones were enriched in EMRA, CD4+ mainly in CM and EM. Clones contracting across day 15 to 85 had a balanced CD4/CD8 profile; later expanding clones leaned CD4+.

V shed 7 bases and J 5 bases; nucleotides not matched to a gene: 6. The CDR3 covers 15 residues. In regard to this clonotype: Antigen: not known.

cDNA libraries for TCR alpha and TCR beta, carrying sample barcodes and UMIs, came from 5'RACE with constant-segment primers. TCRdb fed the 5' RACE reads into MiXCR, producing one record per CDR3 protein. The table has 390,000 or so distinct CDR3 sequences, approximately 16% seen once. The chain has TRBV12-3 or TRBV12-4 and TRBJ2-1; 12 positions agree with TRBD2. What was sequenced was PBMCs or a T cell subset sorted from them (not recorded which). The clonotype was recovered from a man in his late teens or twenties who had mild COVID-19 (a few samples of this study predate the infection). Cell type and time point are not known. The CDR3 protein is CASTETSGGNNEQFF. The CDR3 DNA reads TGTGCCAGCACCGAGACTAGCGGGGGAAACAATGAGCAGTTCTTC.